What follows describes a single T cell receptor beta chain. This table comes from immunoSEQ multiplex PCR, and its TCRdb copy is limited to in-frame clones, with some not included. Of some 130,000 clones detected, approximately 89% appear once; the ten largest clones hold about 9.3%. The CDR3 contains 17 residues. Trimming took off 7 bases at V and 1 base at J, with 22 bases between the two ends. Germline V lookup: CDR1 LNHDA, CDR2 SQIVND (reference sequence). The sample belongs to a study of blood T cell repertoires in COVID-19. The clonotype was recovered from a man aged 50-59 years with acute or convalescent COVID-19. This chain links TRBV19 with TRBJ1-1; D might be TRBD1 (6 bases). The material sequenced was peripheral blood. CDR3 DNA sequence: TGTGCCAGTATTAGGGGGACCCAGGGGAGGGAGAACACTGAAGCTTTCTTT. Translating gives CASIRGTQGRENTEAFF.